Listed here are 28 T cell receptor beta chains from one sample, sequenced in a study of T cell clones after liver transplantation. The repertoire was sequenced with immunoSEQ multiplex PCR; TCRdb's copy has only in-frame clones and lacks some. This table has just over 60,000 clones, about 64% appearing once. The specimen comprised CD4+ T cells from blood, sampled before liver transplant. All receptors come from a human donor who received a liver transplant.

CDR3 nucleotide sequence: TGTGCCACGGCGGGACAGTGGAATCAGCCCCAGCATTTT. Its protein product is CATAGQWNQPQHF. V usage is TRBV19 and J usage is TRBJ1-5; 7 bases line up with TRBD1. The CDR3 consists of 13 residues. V lost 10 bases, J lost 4 bases, and 7 bases stayed unmatched. CDR1 is LNHDA and CDR2 is SQIVND in the germline V gene (reference sequence).

The V gene is TRBV28, the J gene TRBJ2-5, with 7 bases lining up with TRBD2. The CDR3 spans 15 residues. Germline CDR1 is MDHEN and CDR2 is SYDVKM. V shed 7 bases, J shed 1 base, and the junction held 9 bases outside the gene matches. CDR3 DNA sequence: TGTGCCAGCATTTCCGCGGGAGCTACCCAAGAGACCCAGTACTTC. As protein: CASISAGATQETQYF.

This clone has just a few counts. The V gene is TRBV10-3, the J gene TRBJ1-1; 10 bases line up with TRBD1. The CDR3 totals 14 residues. Looked up from germline, CDR1 is ENHRY and CDR2 is SYGVKD. J lost 6 bases, V lost 4 bases, and 5 bases had no gene match. CDR3: CAISGTGGGAEAFF. The CDR3 DNA sequence: TGTGCCATCAGTGGGACAGGGGGGGGAGCTGAAGCTTTCTTT.

This rearrangement joins TRBV2 to TRBJ2-4; D unresolved. CDR3 length: 17 residues. Germline values: CDR1 SNHLY, CDR2 FYNNEI. Trimming pared 6 bases from V and 1 base from J, leaving 19 bases between. CDR3 DNA sequence: TGTGCCAGCAGCCAAACACCCTCAAGAATGGCCAAAAACATTCAGTACTTC. Its translation is CASSQTPSRMAKNIQYF.

The J gene is TRBJ1-3, the V gene TRBV7-2; 8 bases map to TRBD1. V shed 5 bases, J shed 4 bases, and the junction held 10 bases outside the gene matches. This CDR3 region has 16 residues. Per the germline V gene, CDR1 is SGHTA and CDR2 is FQGNSA. The CDR3 here is CASSQTPQGDGNTIYF. Here the CDR3 DNA reads TGTGCCAGCAGCCAAACCCCACAGGGGGACGGAAACACCATATATTTT. Using reference TRBV7-2 and TRBJ1-3 for the parts outside the CDR3, the full variable domain is GAGVSQSPSNKVTEKGKDVELRCDPISGHTALYWYRQSLGQGLEFLIYFQGNSAPDKSGLPSDRFSAERTGGSVSTLTIQRTQQEDSAVYLCASSQTPQGDGNTIYFGEGSWLTVV.

The chain has TRBV28 and TRBJ1-5; no clear D gene. Germline CDR1 and CDR2: MDHEN and SYDVKM. V lost 6 bases to trimming and J lost 5 bases, with 17 bases between them. This CDR3 spans 15 amino acids. This CDR3 reads CASRYEKPRYQPQHF. The DNA of the CDR3 is TGTGCCAGCAGGTATGAAAAACCGAGGTATCAGCCCCAGCATTTT.

This chain uses TRBV11-2 with TRBJ1-6, with 7 bases identical to TRBD1. V gave up 0 bases and J gave up 13 bases; unmatched junction bases: 12. Germline V lookup: CDR1 SGHAT, CDR2 FQNNGV. CDR3 length: 16 amino acids. CDR3 DNA: TGTGCCAGCAGCTTAGATCTGTCACAGGGGCTCCGGCCCCTCCACTTT. Residues: CASSLDLSQGLRPLHF.

The chain couples TRBV9 to TRBJ2-3; TRBD2 matches 11 bases. This CDR3 region has 15 residues. J was trimmed by 11 bases and V by 4 bases; bases with no gene match: 12. The germline gives CDR1 SGDLS, CDR2 YYNGEE. CDR3 sequence reads: CASSPRASGGRVQYF. DNA of the CDR3: TGTGCCAGCAGCCCCCGGGCTAGCGGGGGGCGTGTGCAGTATTTT.

This clone was recorded only once. The chain couples TRBV5-4 to TRBJ2-1, with TRBD2 identical over 9 bases. J was trimmed by 8 bases and V by 0 bases; bases with no gene match: 6. CDR1 and CDR2 (germline): SGHNT, YYREEE (reference sequence). The CDR3 contains 15 residues. The CDR3 DNA is TGTGCCAGCAGCTTGGTAGGGGCTAGCGGGGATGAGCAGTTCTTC. Translated: CASSLVGASGDEQFF.

This clone was seen repeatedly, ten times or more. CDR3 nucleotide sequence: TGTGCCAGCAGCCCTGACAGGGTGGACTATGGCTACACCTTC. This encodes CASSPDRVDYGYTF. The chain is built from TRBV2 and TRBJ1-2; 7 nucleotides agree with TRBD1. Germline trimming cut 6 bases from V and 3 bases from J; bases unmatched to any gene: 7. Germline assignment: CDR1 SNHLY and CDR2 FYNNEI. The CDR3 is 14 amino acids.

This clone was seen once. The chain employs TRBV7-2 and TRBJ1-4; D uncertain. The CDR3 runs 17 residues. With 5 bases removed from V and 6 bases from J, the gap between germline ends came to 22 bases. Germline CDR1 SGHTA, CDR2 FQGNSA. CDR3 sequence (DNA): TGTGCCAGCAGCCGGGTCGGCCCTACGAGGTTGGATGAAAAACTGTTTTTT. Translation gives CASSRVGPTRLDEKLFF.

This clone was detected only a few times. CDR3 amino acids: CARSLFLDRGAFF. CDR3 nucleotides: TGTGCCAGAAGCTTGTTTTTGGACAGGGGCGCTTTCTTT. This chain uses TRBV5-3 with TRBJ1-1, with 9 bases identical to TRBD1. TRBV5-3 is an ORF; its function is uncertain. The CDR3 spans 13 residues. V trimming: 1 base; J trimming: 11 bases; junction bases outside the gene matches: 6.

The chain recombines TRBV25-1 with TRBJ2-3; D is unclear. CDR1 MGHDK and CDR2 SYGVNS come from the germline V gene. Trimming removed 5 bases from V and 5 bases from J, with 11 bases in between. This CDR3 is built from 13 residues. CDR3 sequence reads: CASSSGPEDTQYF. The CDR3 DNA sequence: TGTGCCAGCAGTAGTGGGCCGGAAGATACGCAGTATTTT.

The chain joins TRBV5-4 to TRBJ2-2; D is possibly TRBD2 (6 bases). V shed 3 bases and J shed 3 bases, with 12 bases lying between them. CDR3 length equals 15 residues. Germline V gives CDR1 SGHNT, CDR2 YYREEE (reference sequence). CDR3 bases: TGTGCCAGCAGCTCTCGGGACTCTTACACCGGGGAGCTGTTTTTT. It specifies CASSSRDSYTGELFF. Looking up the rest from reference TRBV5-4 and TRBJ2-2 gives the full variable domain: ETGVTQSPTHLIKTRGQQVTLRCSSQSGHNTVSWYQQALGQGPQFIFQYYREEENGRGNFPPRFSGLQFPNYSSELNVNALELDDSALYLCASSSRDSYTGELFFGEGSRLTVL.

The rearrangement joins TRBV6-6 to TRBJ1-2, with TRBD1 as a possible D gene (5 bases). From germline, CDR1 is MNHNY and CDR2 SVGAGI (reference sequence). The CDR3 contains 14 residues. V lost 6 bases to trimming and J lost 1 base, with 12 bases between them. CDR3 loop: CASSDGGFNYGYTF. The CDR3 DNA reads as TGTGCCAGCAGCGACGGGGGGTTTAACTATGGCTACACCTTC.

The rearrangement uses TRBV5-1 and TRBJ2-1; no clear D gene. With 3 bases removed from V and 9 bases from J, the gap between germline ends came to 16 bases. Germline lookup yields CDR1 SGHRS and CDR2 YFSETQ. This CDR3 comprises 14 residues. The DNA for the CDR3 is TGCGCCAGCAGCTATCCCCGGCAGGATGGTGAGCAGTTCTTC. Its translation: CASSYPRQDGEQFF.

This chain's CDR3 is CASSDSDRVWNTIYF. DNA for the CDR3: TGTGCCAGCAGTGACTCGGACAGGGTTTGGAACACCATATATTTT. This chain connects TRBV6-4 to TRBJ1-3, with TRBD1 identical over 8 bases. The CDR3 runs 15 residues. Looked up from germline, CDR1 is MRHNA and CDR2 is SNTAGT. The V and J ends lost 0 bases and 7 bases, in that order; junction bases with no gene match: 5.

This clone was detected only a few times. The CDR3, as DNA: TGTGCCAGCAGCAAAGGACAGGGGGGCACAGATACGCAGTATTTT. It encodes CASSKGQGGTDTQYF. The chain uses TRBV21-1 and TRBJ2-3; the table's D call of TRBD1 was not tested on the DNA. TRBV21-1 is listed as a pseudogene. The CDR3 totals 15 residues.

This clone appeared many times. The genes are TRBV30 and TRBJ1-6; perhaps TRBD1 as D (5 bases). The CDR3 runs to 13 residues. Germline-derived CDR1 and CDR2 are GTSNPN and SVGIG (reference sequence). The V and J ends lost 4 bases and 4 bases respectively, with 8 bases between them. Written as DNA, the CDR3 is TGTGCCTGGAAACAGGAGTATAATTCACCCCTCCACTTT. Protein: CAWKQEYNSPLHF.

This clone was recorded a few times. This rearrangement joins TRBV4-1 to TRBJ2-3; D is possibly TRBD2 (5 bases). Deletions cut 0 bases from V and 5 bases from J, with 12 bases between. CDR1 is MGHRA and CDR2 is YSYEKL in the germline V gene. There are 15 residues in the CDR3. The CDR3 nucleotides read TGCGCCAGCAGCCAAGAAGTATCACGGGAAGATACGCAGTATTTT. Its translation: CASSQEVSREDTQYF.

The chain employs TRBV7-6 and TRBJ1-1; D is possibly TRBD1 (5 bases). V lost 3 bases and J lost 0, with 8 bases in between. Germline V gene data show CDR1 as SGHVS and CDR2 as FNYEAQ. CDR3 length: 14 amino acids. This chain's CDR3 is CASSLGGVNTEAFF. The CDR3 region has the DNA TGTGCCAGCAGCTTGGGGGGGGTGAACACTGAAGCTTTCTTT.

The chain uses TRBV19 and TRBJ1-3; D unresolved. The length of the CDR3 is 11 residues. Trimming took off 8 bases at V and 4 bases at J, with 6 bases between the two ends. The germline V gene encodes CDR1 LNHDA and CDR2 SQIVND (reference sequence). DNA for the CDR3: TGTGCCAGTGGGCTCGGAAACACCATATATTTT. Translated: CASGLGNTIYF.

This clone was detected once. The rearrangement links TRBV29-1 to TRBJ2-3; 9 nucleotides line up with TRBD2. The CDR3 extends over 14 amino acids. V gave up 3 bases and J gave up 4 bases; unmatched junction bases: 5. Looked up from germline, CDR1 is SQVTM and CDR2 is ANQGSEA. CDR3 sequence: CSVDGIAGADTQYF. The CDR3 nucleotides are TGCAGCGTTGATGGAATAGCGGGGGCAGATACGCAGTATTTT.

The chain carries TRBV6-6 and TRBJ2-7, with 7 positions matching TRBD1. Germline V gene data show CDR1 as MNHNY and CDR2 as SVGAGI (reference sequence). CDR3 length equals 12 residues. Losses at the gene ends were 6 bases for V and 4 bases for J; bases not matched to a gene: 3. CDR3 residues: CASRATGYEQYF. The DNA for the CDR3 is TGTGCCAGCAGAGCGACAGGGTACGAGCAGTACTTC.

The chain employs TRBV19 and TRBJ2-3, with 7 positions matching TRBD2. The CDR3 runs to 16 residues. The germline V gene encodes CDR1 LNHDA and CDR2 SQIVND (reference sequence). Germline trimming cut 4 bases from V and 2 bases from J; bases unmatched to any gene: 9. CDR3 sequence (DNA): TGTGCCAGTAGTACCGGACTAGTTACTTCCACAGATACGCAGTATTTT. Translation: CASSTGLVTSTDTQYF.

This clone was found many times. The chain is built from TRBV7-3 and TRBJ1-6; TRBD1 aligns across 10 bases. V trimming: 4 bases; J trimming: 7 bases; junction bases outside the gene matches: 4. There are 15 residues in the CDR3. The germline V gene has CDR1 SGHTA and CDR2 FQGTGA. The CDR3 region is CASSSLTGGNSPLHF. CDR3 in DNA: TGTGCCAGCAGCTCTCTGACAGGGGGCAATTCACCCCTCCACTTT.

This rearrangement joins TRBV6-1 to TRBJ2-2; 8 bases fit TRBD2. CDR1 and CDR2 (germline): MNHNS, SASEGT. Trimming at V came to 4 bases and at J to 3 bases, leaving 10 bases not matched to a gene. The CDR3 extends over 17 amino acids. The CDR3 sequence: CASSVPAGAPYTGELFF. The CDR3 region has the DNA TGTGCCAGCAGTGTCCCAGCGGGGGCCCCTTACACCGGGGAGCTGTTTTTT.

This chain uses TRBV6-4 with TRBJ1-2, with TRBD1 matching 7 bases. This CDR3 region has 14 residues. With 5 bases clipped from V and 5 bases from J, the junction kept 8 bases outside the gene matches. Germline V gives CDR1 MRHNA, CDR2 SNTAGT. The chain's CDR3 is CASSPDRVGYGYTF. As DNA, the CDR3 is TGTGCCAGCAGTCCCGACAGGGTCGGGTATGGCTACACCTTC.